This T cell receptor (beta chain) was sequenced in a study of identical twins. The CDR3 length is 16 residues. Germline values: CDR1 MNHNS, CDR2 SASEGT. V shed 1 base and J shed 4 bases, with 11 bases lying between them. From the 5' RACE reads, TCRdb called clonotypes with MiXCR, one entry per CDR3 protein. The sample holds 500,000 to 650,000 distinct CDR3 sequences; about 20% are singletons and the top ten take 0.48%. This clonotype was seen once. These same data were also listed under a study on yellow fever vaccine responses in identical twins.

Sequencing input: CD4+ T cells sorted from blood. This clonotype originated in a woman aged 18-29 years in good health. The V gene is TRBV6-1, the J gene TRBJ2-6, with D perhaps matching TRBD1 (5 bases). The CDR3 sequence is CASSEGWGSGANVLTF. The CDR3 coding sequence is TGTGCCAGCAGTGAAGGGTGGGGCTCAGGGGCCAACGTCCTGACTTTC.